A single sample gave rise to the 28 T cell receptor beta chains below, sequenced in a study of cytomegalovirus exposure and HLA in healthy donors. The PCR was carried out with 60 Vbeta primers and 13 Jbeta primers. The data were produced by immunoSEQ multiplex PCR, yet TCRdb's version contains in-frame clones alone and is incomplete. The sample holds around 130,000 clones, over 60% seen once. Input material: PBMCs. These TCRs come from a human donor in good health.

The chain is built from TRBV5-4 and TRBJ1-1; D unresolved. From germline, CDR1 is SGHNT and CDR2 YYREEE (reference sequence). The CDR3 is 13 residues long. V was pared by 3 bases and J by 1 base, with 7 bases between. The CDR3 DNA is TGTGCCAGCAGCTCGCCGGGGAACACTGAAGCTTTCTTT. Its translation is CASSSPGNTEAFF.

The V gene is TRBV27, the J gene TRBJ1-6; a possible D gene is TRBD1 (5 bases). The V end was cut by 2 bases, the J end by 7 bases, with 9 bases between. The CDR3 consists of 14 residues. From germline, CDR1 is MNHEY and CDR2 SMNVEV (reference sequence). The CDR3 nucleotides read TGTGCCAGCAGTTTAGGGCAGGGAAATTCACCCCTCCACTTT. Translating gives CASSLGQGNSPLHF.

The genes are TRBV4-2 and TRBJ2-3; weak D call: TRBD2 (5 bases). The germline CDR1 and CDR2 sequences are LGHNA and YNFKEQ. Trimming left V 2 bases short and J 2 bases short, with 8 bases between. CDR3 length: 14 amino acids. CDR3 residues: CASSQSLATDTQYF. CDR3 sequence (DNA): TGTGCCAGCAGCCAAAGTCTAGCCACAGATACGCAGTATTTT.

This clone was seen more than once but under ten times. The chain employs TRBV7-3 and TRBJ2-3; TRBD2 matches at 12 bases. After removal of 4 bases from V and 5 bases from J, the junction contained 7 bases not matched to a gene. Per the germline V gene, CDR1 is SGHTA and CDR2 is FQGTGA. This CDR3 region has 16 residues. The CDR3 nucleotides read TGTGCCAGCAGCTCCCTAGCGGGGGGGTTTGGAGATACGCAGTATTTT. This encodes CASSSLAGGFGDTQYF.

This rearrangement joins TRBV27 to TRBJ1-5; maybe TRBD1 (5 bases). The CDR3 covers 15 residues. Deletions cut 2 bases from V and 6 bases from J, with 14 bases between. CDR1 is MNHEY, CDR2 SMNVEV, per germline (reference sequence). This CDR3 reads CASSLKSGLPQPQHF. CDR3 in DNA: TGTGCCAGCAGTTTAAAGTCAGGGCTACCTCAGCCCCAGCATTTT.

The chain links TRBV5-6 to TRBJ2-3; D is perhaps TRBD2 (5 bases). This CDR3 contains 15 residues. Trimming removed 2 bases from V and 2 bases from J, with 12 bases in between. Per germline, CDR1 SGHDT and CDR2 YYEEEE. In DNA, the CDR3 is TGTGCCAGCAGCTTTTTCCGGGGAGACACAGATACGCAGTATTTT. This sequence encodes CASSFFRGDTDTQYF.

This rearrangement joins TRBV5-6 to TRBJ1-3; 7 nucleotides align to TRBD1. The CDR3 is made up of 16 amino acids. CDR1 is SGHDT and CDR2 is YYEEEE in the germline V gene. V was clipped by 4 bases and J by 4 bases; unmatched bases: 11. The CDR3 DNA is TGTGCCAGCAGCCCGGAGGCAGGGGGGTACGGAAACACCATATATTTT. Amino acid sequence: CASSPEAGGYGNTIYF. The entire variable domain, with the rest obtained from reference TRBV5-6 and TRBJ1-3, is as follows: DAGVTQSPTHLIKTRGQQVTLRCSPKSGHDTVSWYQQALGQGPQFIFQYYEEEERQRGNFPDRFSGHQFPNYSSELNVNALLLGDSALYLCASSPEAGGYGNTIYFGEGSWLTVV.

V is TRBV7-2 and J is TRBJ2-1; D is unresolved. CDR3 length: 15 residues. Trimming removed 2 bases at V and 3 bases at J, with 11 bases between. Germline V gives CDR1 SGHTA, CDR2 FQGNSA. CDR3 nucleotides: TGTGCCAGCAGCTTATTAACGCCAGGCTACAATGAGCAGTTCTTC. It is translated as CASSLLTPGYNEQFF.

This chain's CDR3 is CASSSRGPRGYTF. The CDR3 nucleotides read TGTGCCAGCAGCTCAAGGGGTCCACGGGGCTACACCTTC. This chain joins TRBV5-8 and TRBJ1-2, with a tentative D call TRBD1 (5 bases). Germline V lookup: CDR1 SGHTS, CDR2 YDEGEE. This CDR3 is built from 13 residues. With 3 bases removed from V and 8 bases from J, the gap between germline ends came to 14 bases. The full variable domain, rest sourced from reference TRBV5-8 and TRBJ1-2, is EAGVTQSPTHLIKTRGQQATLRCSPISGHTSVYWYQQALGLGLQFLLWYDEGEERNRGNFPPRFSGRQFPNYSSELNVNALELEDSALYLCASSSRGPRGYTFGSGTRLTVV.

The DNA for the CDR3 is TGCGCCAGCAGCCAAGATAGGGGGCTTAATGGAGCACCCCTCCACTTT. The encoded protein is CASSQDRGLNGAPLHF. The rearrangement joins TRBV4-3 to TRBJ1-6; the match to TRBD1 covers 7 bases. This CDR3 region has 16 residues. V was clipped by 0 bases and J by 11 bases; unmatched bases: 10. Germline V gene data show CDR1 as LGHNA and CDR2 as YSLEER.

In its sample, this clone was seen a few times. The gene calls are TRBV11-2 and TRBJ2-1; the match to TRBD2 covers 7 bases. V was clipped by 4 bases and J by 4 bases; unmatched bases: 10. This CDR3 contains 16 residues. CDR1 is SGHAT and CDR2 is FQNNGV in the germline V gene. The CDR3 here is CASSSIAGPIYNEQFF. As DNA, the CDR3 is TGTGCCAGCAGCTCCATAGCGGGTCCTATATACAATGAGCAGTTCTTC.

The rearrangement joins TRBV6-4 to TRBJ2-6; 7 bases map to TRBD1. CDR3 length equals 19 residues. With V trimmed by 1 base and J by 0 bases, 9 bases remained unmatched. In germline, CDR1 is MRHNA, CDR2 SNTAGT. The CDR3 sequence: CASSDWDSLKNSGANVLTF. The CDR3 DNA reads as TGTGCCAGCAGTGACTGGGACAGCCTAAAAAACTCTGGGGCCAACGTCCTGACTTTC.

This rearrangement joins TRBV4-3 to TRBJ1-4; 9 bases map to TRBD1. This CDR3 spans 19 amino acids. CDR1 is LGHNA and CDR2 is YSLEER in the germline V gene. With V trimmed by 0 bases and J by 8 bases, 16 bases remained unmatched. CDR3 DNA: TGCGCCAGCAGCCAAGATCACCGGGACAGGGAAATACTGAGCGAAAAACTGTTTTTT. It codes for CASSQDHRDREILSEKLFF.

The chain links TRBV5-4 to TRBJ1-2, with 7 bases fitting TRBD1. V dropped 5 bases and J dropped 8; count of bases not matched to a gene: 9. CDR1 SGHNT and CDR2 YYREEE come from the germline V gene (reference sequence). The CDR3 runs to 13 residues. The CDR3 sequence is CASRNTGASGYTF. The CDR3 coding sequence is TGTGCCAGCAGGAACACAGGGGCAAGCGGCTACACCTTC.

The rearrangement joins TRBV19 to TRBJ2-6; possible D gene TRBD1, 5 bases. The germline V and J ends were trimmed by 5 bases and 0 bases, with 14 bases remaining between them. This CDR3 region has 17 residues. CDR1 and CDR2 from the germline V gene are LNHDA and SQIVND (reference sequence). CDR3 sequence (DNA): TGTGCCAGTAGTCAAGACAGAGTGGGCTCTGGGGCCAACGTCCTGACTTTC. Protein sequence: CASSQDRVGSGANVLTF.

V and J are TRBV5-1 and TRBJ1-5; D may be TRBD1 (5 bases). This CDR3 has 15 amino acids. Trimming took 4 bases from V and 4 from J, leaving 15 bases between them. The germline CDR1 and CDR2 sequences are SGHRS and YFSETQ. For the CDR3, the DNA is TGCGCCAGCAGCACCTTAGGGGATTCAAATCAGCCCCAGCATTTT. This codes for CASSTLGDSNQPQHF.

V usage is TRBV30 and J usage is TRBJ1-1; D not resolved. The CDR3 runs to 11 residues. Germline-derived CDR1 and CDR2 are GTSNPN and SVGIG (reference sequence). Trimming shortened V by 5 bases and J by 2 bases, and 6 bases separated the two germline ends. The DNA of the CDR3 is TGTGCCTGGCGTCTTAACACTGAAGCTTTCTTT. Translation gives CAWRLNTEAFF.

The sample holds a few counts of this clone. This chain's CDR3 is CASSLAGGPRGGGYTF. CDR3 in DNA: TGTGCCAGCAGCTTAGCAGGGGGCCCACGGGGTGGGGGCTACACCTTC. The chain joins TRBV7-2 to TRBJ1-2; 7 bases are shared with TRBD1. V was clipped by 0 bases and J by 8 bases; unmatched bases: 12. The CDR3 has 16 residues. The V gene's germline CDR1 is SGHTA and CDR2 FQGNSA.

The genes are TRBV9 and TRBJ1-2, with 8 positions matching TRBD1. J was trimmed by 5 bases and V by 1 base; bases with no gene match: 4. The V gene's germline CDR1 is SGDLS and CDR2 YYNGEE. This CDR3 region has 14 residues. CDR3 amino acids: CASSVTGGGYGYTF. DNA of the CDR3: TGTGCCAGCAGCGTAACAGGGGGGGGGTATGGCTACACCTTC. The full variable domain, its missing parts supplied by reference TRBV9 and TRBJ1-2, is DSGVTQTPKHLITATGQRVTLRCSPRSGDLSVYWYQQSLDQGLQFLIQYYNGEERAKGNILERFSAQQFPDLHSELNLSSLELGDSALYFCASSVTGGGYGYTFGSGTRLTVV.

The chain combines TRBV5-1 with TRBJ1-2; tentatively, D is TRBD1 (5 bases). Germline values: CDR1 SGHRS, CDR2 YFSETQ. The CDR3 runs to 16 residues. Trimming took off 5 bases at V and 6 bases at J, with 23 bases between the two ends. The CDR3 protein is CASRQAASREGDGYTF. CDR3 sequence (DNA): TGCGCCAGCAGACAGGCGGCTTCCAGGGAAGGGGATGGCTACACCTTC.

V is TRBV7-9 and J is TRBJ2-3; a weak D match, TRBD1 (6 bases). V lost 8 bases to trimming and J lost 5 bases, with 17 bases between them. The CDR3 totals 14 residues. Germline V gives CDR1 SEHNR, CDR2 FQNEAQ (reference sequence). In DNA, the CDR3 is TGTGCCAGCGGCGAGGGCAGGGGCGGAGATACGCAGTATTTT. Protein: CASGEGRGGDTQYF. Using reference TRBV7-9 and TRBJ2-3 for the parts outside the CDR3, the full variable domain is DTGVSQNPRHKITKRGQNVTFRCDPISEHNRLYWYRQTLGQGPEFLTYFQNEAQLEKSRLLSDRFSAERPKGSFSTLEIQRTEQGDSAMYLCASGEGRGGDTQYFGPGTRLTVL.

The chain employs TRBV7-9 and TRBJ2-7, with D maybe TRBD2 (5 bases). Germline V lookup: CDR1 SEHNR, CDR2 FQNEAQ (reference sequence). Trimming took off 4 bases at V and 0 bases at J, with 13 bases between the two ends. The CDR3 loop spans 15 amino acids. This CDR3 is CASSSAGVISYEQYF. As DNA, the CDR3 is TGTGCCAGCAGCTCTGCCGGGGTTATCTCCTACGAGCAGTACTTC.

A single count supports this clone. The chain couples TRBV5-5 to TRBJ2-1, with no clear D. V was trimmed by 5 bases and J by 6 bases, leaving 12 bases between them. This CDR3 comprises 13 residues. In germline, CDR1 is SGHKS, CDR2 YYEKEE (reference sequence). CDR3 in amino acids: CASSSQVTNEQFF. CDR3 nucleotide sequence: TGTGCCAGCAGTTCCCAGGTAACCAATGAGCAGTTCTTC.

This sequence joins TRBV4-1 and TRBJ2-1; 10 nucleotides match TRBD2. CDR3 size: 19 residues. The trim removed 1 base at V and 2 bases at J, leaving 11 bases unmatched. From germline, CDR1 is MGHRA and CDR2 YSYEKL. This CDR3 is CASSQADSGGLSTYNEQFF. The CDR3 DNA reads TGCGCCAGCAGCCAAGCTGATAGCGGGGGGCTAAGTACCTACAATGAGCAGTTCTTC.

The chain combines TRBV19 with TRBJ2-3; D not certain. CDR3 length equals 11 residues. V shed 7 bases and J shed 3 bases, with 5 bases lying between them. Germline V gene lookup returns CDR1 LNHDA and CDR2 SQIVND (reference sequence). Here the CDR3 reads CASIQTDTQYF. CDR3 DNA: TGTGCCAGTATTCAGACAGATACGCAGTATTTT.

The V and J genes are TRBV7-9 and TRBJ1-1; 7 bases are shared with TRBD1. The CDR3 sequence is 14 residues long. The ends lost 4 bases at V and 10 bases at J; junction bases unmatched: 12. Germline CDR1 and CDR2: SEHNR and FQNEAQ (reference sequence). The CDR3 nucleotides are TGTGCCAGCAGCTCCACAGGAAGGGGACAGAGAGCTTTCTTT. It is translated as CASSSTGRGQRAFF.

The rearrangement uses TRBV19 and TRBJ1-5; 7 nucleotides match TRBD1. From germline, CDR1 is LNHDA and CDR2 SQIVND (reference sequence). The CDR3 runs to 16 residues. The V gene end was trimmed by 6 bases and the J gene end by 2 bases; junction bases not matched to a gene: 10. The CDR3 DNA follows: TGTGCCAGTAGCCCGACAGGGACGCTGGGCAATCAGCCCCAGCATTTT. It specifies CASSPTGTLGNQPQHF.

The J gene is TRBJ2-3, the V gene TRBV6-5; TRBD2 matches 9 bases. With V trimmed by 0 bases and J by 5 bases, 6 bases remained unmatched. This CDR3 is 16 amino acids long. Germline CDR1 MNHEY, CDR2 SVGAGI. CDR3 amino acids: CASSYSLAGRGDTQYF. CDR3 nucleotides: TGTGCCAGCAGTTACTCGCTAGCGGGACGTGGAGATACGCAGTATTTT.